The 27 T cell receptor beta chains below were found in one sample sequenced in a study of regulatory T cells in long-lasting Graves disease. Both iRepertoire HTBI primers and Arm-PCR of CDR3 regions were used to build the TCR beta libraries. In TCRdb, the multiplex PCR reads were re-called with MiXCR into one record per CDR3 protein. The sample includes hundreds of thousands of distinct CDR3 sequences, about 20% of them seen just once. Time point here: persistent/refractory GD, antithyroid drugs over 5 years with positive TRAb. Construction of the TCR library relied on RNA isolated from PBMCs. Source: peripheral blood mononuclear cells (PBMCs), taken when the disease was refractory, from a patient treated with antithyroid drugs. Receptors originate from a female donor with Graves disease.

This clonotype was seen more than once but under ten times. The DNA for the CDR3 is TGTGCCGCACAGGCGACCTACGAGCAGTACTTC. The encoded protein is CAAQATYEQYF. V is TRBV30 and J is TRBJ2-7; maybe TRBD1 (5 bases). Deletions cut 8 bases from V and 2 bases from J, with 10 bases between. Germline values: CDR1 GTSNPN, CDR2 SVGIG (reference sequence). This CDR3 has 11 residues.

This chain connects TRBV11-1 to TRBJ2-5; 7 bases line up with TRBD2. The V gene end was trimmed by 3 bases and the J gene end by 0 bases; junction bases not matched to a gene: 7. The CDR3 length is 16 residues. Germline CDR1 SGHAT, CDR2 FQDESV (reference sequence). CDR3 in amino acids: CASSFFQRGNQETQYF. The CDR3 DNA reads as TGTGCCAGCAGCTTCTTTCAGCGGGGAAACCAAGAGACCCAGTACTTC.

Concerning this clonotype: This may arise from a read error, as a much more abundant clone is one base away. As DNA, the CDR3 is TGTGCCAGCAGTTTGATGAGGGAGGACCAAGAGACCCAGTACTTC. Translating gives CASSLMREDQETQYF. The chain has TRBV6-2 or TRBV6-3 and TRBJ2-5; D may be TRBD2 (6 bases). Germline-derived CDR1 and CDR2 are MNHEY and SVGEGT. Trimming stripped 4 bases from V and 0 bases from J, with 12 bases between. There are 15 residues in the CDR3.

This clonotype was counted many times. The genes are TRBV27 and TRBJ1-3, with D unclear. CDR3 length: 17 residues. Germline assignment: CDR1 MNHEY and CDR2 SMNVEV (reference sequence). V dropped 6 bases and J dropped 3 bases, with 21 bases sitting between them. CDR3 nucleotides: TGTGCCAGCAGCCACTCAGGAGTATCCGGGAGTGGAAACACCATATATTTT. Protein sequence: CASSHSGVSGSGNTIYF.

The V gene is TRBV20-1, the J gene TRBJ1-4; TRBD1 might be the D (5 bases). The length of the CDR3 is 14 residues. CDR1 is DFQATT and CDR2 is SNEGSKA in the germline V gene (reference sequence). V gave up 7 bases and J gave up 0 bases, with 12 bases separating them. This CDR3 reads CSVVRGATNEKLFF. The CDR3 DNA reads TGCAGTGTAGTAAGGGGTGCAACTAATGAAAAACTGTTTTTT.

This chain joins TRBV9 and TRBJ2-1; possible D gene TRBD1, 5 bases. Trimming stripped 4 bases from V and 9 bases from J, with 11 bases between. CDR1 and CDR2 from the germline V gene are SGDLS and YYNGEE. The CDR3 is made up of 12 amino acids. In DNA form, the CDR3 reads TGTGCCAGCAGCCATCCAGGGCCTGAGCAGTTCTTC. It translates to CASSHPGPEQFF.

This chain links TRBV9 with TRBJ1-6; D possibly corresponds to TRBD1 (5 bases). The CDR3 contains 16 residues. V was pared by 0 bases and J by 9 bases, with 16 bases between. CDR1 and CDR2 from the germline V gene are SGDLS and YYNGEE. Here the CDR3 DNA reads TGTGCCAGCAGCGTAGAGGTGACTCCCGGGACTTCACCCCTCCACTTT. Translating gives CASSVEVTPGTSPLHF.

CDR3 amino acids: CAWDRGGAEAFF. The CDR3 DNA sequence: TGTGCCTGGGACAGGGGAGGCGCGGAAGCTTTCTTT. The V and J genes are TRBV30 and TRBJ1-1, with 8 nucleotides matching TRBD1. Germline V lookup: CDR1 GTSNPN, CDR2 SVGIG (reference sequence). The V segment lost 5 bases and the J segment 8 bases; nucleotides outside the gene matches: 7. CDR3 size: 12 residues.

This clonotype has just one count. The chain uses TRBV5-1 and TRBJ2-5; 7 bases map to TRBD1. V shed 4 bases and J 3 bases; nucleotides not matched to a gene: 6. The CDR3 runs 14 residues. Per the germline V gene, CDR1 is SGHRS and CDR2 is YFSETQ. In nucleotides, the CDR3 is TGCGCCAGCAGCCGTAGTGGACAGGAAGAGACCCAGTACTTC. It specifies CASSRSGQEETQYF.

The table lists this clonotype with many counts. The rearrangement joins TRBV6-1 to TRBJ1-1; D is unresolved. Trimming left V 5 bases short and J 10 bases short, with 11 bases between. The CDR3 contains 11 residues. Germline loops: CDR1 MNHNS, CDR2 SASEGT. CDR3 DNA: TGTGCCAGCAGTCATCAACTGGGAGCTTTCTTT. Its protein product is CASSHQLGAFF.

This clonotype was counted many times. The rearrangement links TRBV28 to TRBJ1-5; D is undetermined. The CDR3 runs to 14 residues. The germline V gene has CDR1 MDHEN and CDR2 SYDVKM. Trimming cost V 0 bases and J 8 bases, with 11 bases left between them. CDR3 nucleotide sequence: TGTGCCAGCAGTTTATGGCGGCAGGATAAGCCCCAGCATTTT. This gives the protein CASSLWRQDKPQHF.

This clonotype was seen only a few times. V is TRBV5-1 and J is TRBJ1-6; no clear D gene. V lost 0 bases and J lost 7, with 8 bases in between. CDR1 and CDR2 from the germline V gene are SGHRS and YFSETQ. There are 14 residues in the CDR3. For the CDR3, the DNA is TGCGCCAGCAGCTTGGCCCCCTTCAATTCACCCCTCCACTTT. It codes for CASSLAPFNSPLHF.

In this sample, this clonotype turned up a few times. The genes are TRBV30 and TRBJ1-5; D is unresolved. Germline V gene lookup returns CDR1 GTSNPN and CDR2 SVGIG (reference sequence). The CDR3 has 13 residues. Trimming pared 5 bases from V and 1 base from J, leaving 9 bases between. The CDR3: CAWRDTSNQPQHF. DNA of the CDR3: TGTGCCTGGCGCGACACCAGCAATCAGCCCCAGCATTTT. Full variable domain (outside the CDR3, taken from reference TRBV30 and TRBJ1-5): SQTIHQWPATLVQPVGSPLSLECTVEGTSNPNLYWYRQAAGRGLQLLFYSVGIGQISSEVPQNLSASRPQDRQFILSSKKLLLSDSGFYLCAWRDTSNQPQHFGDGTRLSIL.

This clonotype was observed at least ten times. The chain recombines TRBV12-3 or TRBV12-4 with TRBJ2-5, with TRBD2 identical over 16 bases. V shed 5 bases, J shed 4 bases, and the junction held 4 bases outside the gene matches. The CDR3 is 16 amino acids. CDR3 protein: CASSPGLAGGRETQYF. In nucleotides, the CDR3 is TGTGCCAGCAGTCCGGGACTAGCGGGGGGGCGAGAGACCCAGTACTTC.

This clonotype was seen ten or more times. The chain uses TRBV7-2 and TRBJ1-1, with D uncertain. This CDR3 has 13 residues. CDR1 and CDR2 from the germline V gene are SGHTA and FQGNSA. V lost 2 bases to trimming and J lost 1 base, with 5 bases between them. The CDR3 nucleotides are TGTGCCAGCAGCTTAATCCCGAACACTGAAGCTTTCTTT. This codes for CASSLIPNTEAFF.

J is TRBJ1-6 and V is TRBV20-1; D unresolved. This CDR3 comprises 15 residues. Germline V lookup: CDR1 DFQATT, CDR2 SNEGSKA (reference sequence). The V gene lost 1 base and the J gene lost 0 bases, with 7 bases spanning the gap. CDR3 sequence: CSARATSSYNSPLHF. CDR3 bases: TGCAGTGCTAGAGCGACGAGCTCCTATAATTCACCCCTCCACTTT.

This clonotype was recorded a few times. V is TRBV10-3 and J is TRBJ1-6; 9 bases map to TRBD1. The CDR3 runs 14 residues. The V gene end was trimmed by 2 bases and the J gene end by 8 bases; junction bases not matched to a gene: 1. The germline CDR1 and CDR2 sequences are ENHRY and SYGVKD. The CDR3 here is CAISEGDRDSPLHF. Here the CDR3 DNA reads TGTGCCATCAGTGAGGGGGACAGGGATTCACCCCTCCACTTT.

This clonotype was counted at least ten times. J is TRBJ2-1 and V is TRBV20-1; 7 nucleotides align to TRBD2. CDR3 length: 16 residues. J gave up 4 bases and V 6 bases, and 15 bases lay outside the gene matches. Germline CDR1 reads DFQATT; CDR2 reads SNEGSKA (reference sequence). CDR3 DNA sequence: TGCAGTGCCGCCCCCGTGGTTCTAGCGGCGTACAATGAGCAGTTCTTC. Amino acids: CSAAPVVLAAYNEQFF.

The V gene is TRBV10-3, the J gene TRBJ1-1; D unresolved. V was pared by 10 bases and J by 4 bases, with 10 bases between. The length of the CDR3 is 11 residues. CDR1 is ENHRY and CDR2 is SYGVKD in the germline V gene. The CDR3 loop reads CATESGTEAFF. The CDR3 DNA sequence: TGTGCCACCGAAAGTGGCACTGAAGCTTTCTTT.

The genes are TRBV3-1 and TRBJ1-1; D gene uncertain. Germline assignment: CDR1 LGHDT and CDR2 YNNKEL (reference sequence). This CDR3 contains 15 residues. The ends were cut back, 2 bases at V and 1 base at J, with 11 bases in the middle. CDR3 in amino acids: CASSQSEVGNTEAFF. For the CDR3, the DNA is TGTGCCAGCAGCCAATCTGAGGTAGGGAACACTGAAGCTTTCTTT.

This clonotype has at least ten counts. The chain joins TRBV6-1 to TRBJ1-1; D is unresolved. Germline values: CDR1 MNHNS, CDR2 SASEGT. V dropped 6 bases and J dropped 0 bases, with 8 bases sitting between them. The CDR3 consists of 13 residues. The CDR3 nucleotides read TGTGCCAGCAGGGGTGTGTTGAACACTGAAGCTTTCTTT. Translated: CASRGVLNTEAFF.

The chain carries TRBV6-2 or TRBV6-3 and TRBJ1-4; D is uncertain. The CDR3 is 15 amino acids. Germline CDR1 reads MNHEY; CDR2 reads SVGEGT. Trimming cost V 0 bases and J 6 bases, with 11 bases left between them. CDR3 DNA: TGTGCCAGCAGTTACTCTCGGGGTCTCTATGAAAAACTGTTTTTT. It specifies CASSYSRGLYEKLFF.

This clonotype appeared a few times. The genes are TRBV5-1 and TRBJ2-5, with a weak D call TRBD2 (5 bases). The germline gives CDR1 SGHRS, CDR2 YFSETQ. Trimming stripped 4 bases from V and 7 bases from J, with 17 bases between. The CDR3 runs to 14 residues. The CDR3 here is CASSQPGTKRTQYF. The CDR3, as DNA: TGCGCCAGCAGCCAACCGGGAACAAAGCGGACCCAGTACTTC.

This clonotype was seen at least ten times. This rearrangement joins TRBV30 to TRBJ1-6; D may be TRBD1 (6 bases). V was cut by 2 bases and J by 7 bases, with 9 bases left in between. Germline V gene sequence: CDR1 GTSNPN, CDR2 SVGIG (reference sequence). This CDR3 contains 13 residues. CDR3 sequence: CAWSHQGNSPLHF. The CDR3 nucleotides are TGTGCCTGGAGTCACCAGGGGAATTCACCCCTCCACTTT.

This clonotype was counted a few times. The gene calls are TRBV28 and TRBJ2-1, with D possibly TRBD2 on 5 matching bases. This CDR3 contains 13 residues. The V and J ends lost 4 bases and 6 bases respectively, with 10 bases between them. Per the germline V gene, CDR1 is MDHEN and CDR2 is SYDVKM. This CDR3 reads CASSSSGPNEQFF. CDR3 in DNA: TGTGCCAGCAGTTCCAGCGGACCCAATGAGCAGTTCTTC.

Turning to this clonotype: This is likely an artifact of a read error, given a far larger clone one base away. This chain links TRBV7-2 with TRBJ1-5; weak D call: TRBD1 (5 bases). The CDR3 covers 14 residues. The V end was cut by 8 bases, the J end by 2 bases, with 13 bases between. Germline CDR1 and CDR2: SGHTA and FQGNSA. The chain's CDR3 is CASGRGGGNQPQHF. CDR3 DNA sequence: TGTGCCAGCGGTCGAGGAGGGGGCAATCAGCCCCAGCATTTT.

The chain links TRBV12-3 or TRBV12-4 to TRBJ2-7; D gene ambiguous. The CDR3 length is 14 residues. V was trimmed by 4 bases and J by 6 bases, leaving 16 bases between them. The CDR3 region has the DNA TGTGCCAGCAGTTCGCAAGGCCGCCCTCGCGAGCAGTACTTC. Its translation: CASSSQGRPREQYF.